This T cell receptor beta chain was sequenced for a study of HIV-infected patients and healthy controls. cDNA was made from roughly 470 ng RNA using alpha and beta constant primers. Separate chain-specific third strand synthesis with multiplexing indices produced the alpha and beta libraries. Using its own MiXCR run on the 5' RACE reads, TCRdb lists one record per CDR3 protein. The table includes around 9,000 distinct CDR3 sequences, about 5.8% detected once. Whole blood was used without fractionation, so all unsorted peripheral T cells were included. CDR1 is WSHSY, CDR2 SAAADI, per germline. The CDR3 runs to 14 residues. Trimming cost V 2 bases and J 4 bases, with 11 bases left between them. This clonotype was seen at least ten times.

The sequenced material came from blood. This clonotype was sampled from an adult in good health. The chain carries TRBV10-2 and TRBJ1-2, with D perhaps TRBD1 (5 bases). DNA for the CDR3: TGCGCCAGCAGTGAGGACAGAGGATTCTATGGCTACACCTTC. Encoded protein: CASSEDRGFYGYTF.